This passage covers 26 T cell receptor beta chains from one sample sequenced in a study of cytomegalovirus exposure and HLA in healthy donors. The PCR used 60 Vbeta and 13 Jbeta primers. Here immunoSEQ multiplex PCR was the method, and the copy in TCRdb shows in-frame clones only, minus some. The sample includes approximately 130,000 clones, less than 85% of them seen just once. Sequenced material: PBMCs. Receptors were obtained from a middle-aged man in good health and CMV-seronegative.

There are a few counts of this clone. This chain links TRBV10-3 with TRBJ1-1, with 7 bases identical to TRBD1. CDR1 ENHRY and CDR2 SYGVKD come from the germline V gene. This CDR3 contains 15 residues. The J segment lost 9 bases and the V segment lost 3 bases, leaving 13 bases of the junction unmatched. CDR3 residues: CAISDGGQGENQAFF. The CDR3 DNA is TGTGCCATCAGTGATGGGGGGCAGGGGGAGAATCAAGCTTTCTTT.

This chain links TRBV7-9 with TRBJ2-7, with 7 bases matching TRBD1. V shed 5 bases, J shed 3 bases, and the junction held 7 bases outside the gene matches. The CDR3 spans 14 residues. Germline loops: CDR1 SEHNR, CDR2 FQNEAQ (reference sequence). As DNA, the CDR3 is TGTGCCAGCAGCCCCCGGGACAGAGTCTACGAGCAGTACTTC. It encodes CASSPRDRVYEQYF.

This clone turned up a few times. The V gene is TRBV25-1, the J gene TRBJ1-1, with 10 bases identical to TRBD1. This CDR3 is 15 amino acids long. V shed 2 bases, J shed 5 bases, and the junction held 5 bases outside the gene matches. From germline, CDR1 is MGHDK and CDR2 SYGVNS. The CDR3 here is CASSERDRGGTEAFF. As DNA, the CDR3 is TGTGCCAGCAGTGAACGGGACAGGGGAGGAACTGAAGCTTTCTTT.

This sequence joins TRBV5-5 and TRBJ2-1, with 10 bases aligning to TRBD2. Germline V gives CDR1 SGHKS, CDR2 YYEKEE (reference sequence). CDR3 length: 14 residues. V was clipped by 5 bases and J by 8 bases; unmatched bases: 7. The CDR3 is CASSGVLAGDEQFF. The DNA of the CDR3 is TGTGCCAGCAGTGGGGTCCTAGCGGGAGATGAGCAGTTCTTC.

This sequence joins TRBV9 and TRBJ2-1; D not resolved. The germline V gene has CDR1 SGDLS and CDR2 YYNGEE. The ends were cut back, 0 bases at V and 4 bases at J, with 8 bases in the middle. This CDR3 has 14 amino acids. The CDR3 protein is CASSVGSLYNEQFF. In DNA form, the CDR3 reads TGTGCCAGCAGCGTAGGGTCCCTATACAATGAGCAGTTCTTC.

The rearrangement joins TRBV2 to TRBJ2-1; 7 bases line up with TRBD2. Germline V lookup: CDR1 SNHLY, CDR2 FYNNEI. This CDR3 has 11 amino acids. The junction had 3 bases not matched to a gene; V was cut back by 6 bases and J by 10 bases. CDR3 nucleotides: TGTGCCAGCAGCAGGGAGGGAGAGCAGTTCTTC. Translating gives CASSREGEQFF.

The rearrangement joins TRBV28 to TRBJ1-5, with 7 bases lining up with TRBD1. The CDR3 sequence is 12 residues long. J was trimmed by 5 bases and V by 11 bases; bases with no gene match: 6. From germline, CDR1 is MDHEN and CDR2 SYDVKM. The CDR3 protein is CASTGAHQPQHF. The DNA for the CDR3 is TGTGCCTCTACAGGGGCTCATCAGCCCCAGCATTTT. Combining the CDR3 with reference TRBV28 and TRBJ1-5 gives the whole variable domain DVKVTQSSRYLVKRTGEKVFLECVQDMDHENMFWYRQDPGLGLRLIYFSYDVKMKEKGDIPEGYSVSREKKERFSLILESASTNQTSMYLCASTGAHQPQHFGDGTRLSIL.

This clone was seen a few times. The genes are TRBV19 and TRBJ1-2, with D possibly TRBD1 on 6 matching bases. Looked up from germline, CDR1 is LNHDA and CDR2 is SQIVND (reference sequence). The V end was cut by 3 bases, the J end by 4 bases, with 21 bases between. The CDR3 spans 17 residues. The CDR3 sequence: CASSMGGGEKFPYGYTF. In nucleotides, the CDR3 is TGTGCCAGTAGTATGGGCGGGGGCGAAAAATTCCCCTATGGCTACACCTTC.

This clone was seen a handful of times. The chain uses TRBV4-3 and TRBJ1-1; TRBD1 aligns across 8 bases. V dropped 0 bases and J dropped 3; count of bases not matched to a gene: 3. This CDR3 contains 15 residues. CDR1 and CDR2 from the germline V gene are LGHNA and YSLEER. DNA for the CDR3: TGCGCCAGCAGCCAAGACCCAGGGGGCGACACTGAAGCTTTCTTT. As protein: CASSQDPGGDTEAFF.

The rearrangement joins TRBV5-4 to TRBJ2-3; TRBD2 matches at 9 bases. The trim removed 3 bases at V and 4 bases at J, leaving 6 bases unmatched. The CDR3 contains 15 residues. Germline V gene lookup returns CDR1 SGHNT and CDR2 YYREEE (reference sequence). CDR3: CASSWERGASDTQYF. The CDR3, as DNA: TGTGCCAGCAGCTGGGAGCGGGGGGCTTCAGATACGCAGTATTTT.

J is TRBJ1-2 and V is TRBV6-5; unclear D gene. Germline loops: CDR1 MNHEY, CDR2 SVGAGI. Trimming shortened V by 6 bases and J by 4 bases, and 12 bases separated the two germline ends. CDR3 length: 13 amino acids. CDR3 DNA: TGTGCCAGCAGACCAGAGGTAGCCTATGGCTACACCTTC. Protein: CASRPEVAYGYTF.

The V call is TRBV2, the J call TRBJ2-3; 7 bases are shared with TRBD1. Germline V gives CDR1 SNHLY, CDR2 FYNNEI. V shed 8 bases and J 2 bases; nucleotides not matched to a gene: 10. The CDR3 covers 15 residues. The CDR3 reads CASRPGQLYTDTQYF. CDR3 nucleotides: TGTGCCAGCCGACCGGGACAGCTATACACAGATACGCAGTATTTT.

The chain carries TRBV7-9 and TRBJ2-7; 10 nucleotides align to TRBD2. The CDR3 has 17 amino acids. CDR1 is SEHNR and CDR2 is FQNEAQ in the germline V gene (reference sequence). Losses at the gene ends were 4 bases for V and 2 bases for J; bases not matched to a gene: 11. CDR3 nucleotide sequence: TGTGCCAGCAGCTCTCCGCGGACTAGCGGACTGACCTACGAGCAGTACTTC. Amino acid sequence: CASSSPRTSGLTYEQYF.

The chain employs TRBV7-3 and TRBJ1-1; weak D call: TRBD1 (5 bases). CDR1 and CDR2 from the germline V gene are SGHTA and FQGTGA. Trimming cost V 5 bases and J 1 base, with 14 bases left between them. The CDR3 contains 15 residues. In DNA form, the CDR3 reads TGTGCCAGCAGCCCAAAGGGGACTGGGAACACTGAAGCTTTCTTT. Translation: CASSPKGTGNTEAFF.

This chain uses TRBV5-6 with TRBJ2-7, with TRBD2 matching 8 bases. This CDR3 has 14 residues. Trimming cost V 3 bases and J 2 bases; bases outside gene matches: 4. Germline V gives CDR1 SGHDT, CDR2 YYEEEE. The CDR3 bases are TGTGCCAGCAGCTCGGGACTAGGCACCTACGAGCAGTACTTC. Its translation: CASSSGLGTYEQYF.

This CDR3 is CASSSGQGRYGYTF. For the CDR3, the DNA is TGTGCCAGCAGCTCGGGACAGGGACGCTATGGCTACACCTTC. V gene TRBV5-6 combines with J gene TRBJ1-2, with TRBD1 matching over 9 bases. The germline V gene has CDR1 SGHDT and CDR2 YYEEEE. This CDR3 region has 14 residues. The J segment lost 4 bases and the V segment lost 3 bases, leaving 4 bases of the junction unmatched.

The rearrangement joins TRBV27 to TRBJ2-2; D may be TRBD1 (6 bases). CDR1 is MNHEY, CDR2 SMNVEV, per germline (reference sequence). V gave up 5 bases and J gave up 1 base, with 8 bases separating them. The CDR3 has 14 residues. The CDR3 loop is CASSETGNTGELFF. In DNA, the CDR3 is TGTGCCAGCAGTGAGACAGGGAACACCGGGGAGCTGTTTTTT.

This clone was seen once. This rearrangement joins TRBV5-6 to TRBJ1-5; 12 bases fit TRBD1. This CDR3 has 17 residues. Germline CDR1 reads SGHDT; CDR2 reads YYEEEE. The J segment lost 3 bases and the V segment lost 3 bases, leaving 7 bases of the junction unmatched. CDR3 amino acids: CASSSTGTGGFNQPQHF. The CDR3 coding sequence is TGTGCCAGCAGCTCCACCGGGACAGGGGGCTTCAATCAGCCCCAGCATTTT.

The chain uses TRBV5-6 and TRBJ2-2; D is unclear. V was cut by 0 bases and J by 0 bases, with 6 bases left in between. This CDR3 has 15 amino acids. The germline CDR1 and CDR2 sequences are SGHDT and YYEEEE. The CDR3 sequence: CASSLVSPNTGELFF. The DNA for the CDR3 is TGTGCCAGCAGCTTGGTTAGCCCGAACACCGGGGAGCTGTTTTTT. The variable domain in full, completed from reference TRBV5-6 and TRBJ2-2, reads DAGVTQSPTHLIKTRGQQVTLRCSPKSGHDTVSWYQQALGQGPQFIFQYYEEEERQRGNFPDRFSGHQFPNYSSELNVNALLLGDSALYLCASSLVSPNTGELFFGEGSRLTVL.

V usage is TRBV9 and J usage is TRBJ1-4; weak D call: TRBD1 (6 bases). This CDR3 contains 17 residues. Trimming shortened V by 0 bases and J by 5 bases, and 17 bases separated the two germline ends. Germline-derived CDR1 and CDR2 are SGDLS and YYNGEE. The CDR3 loop reads CASSVAGGAGRNEKLFF. CDR3 DNA: TGTGCCAGCAGCGTAGCGGGGGGCGCGGGAAGGAATGAAAAACTGTTTTTT.

The gene calls are TRBV6-1 and TRBJ2-2, with a tentative D call TRBD2 (6 bases). V was clipped by 2 bases and J by 0 bases, with 13 bases between them. This CDR3 is built from 17 residues. Looked up from germline, CDR1 is MNHNS and CDR2 is SASEGT. CDR3 sequence (DNA): TGTGCCAGCAGTGAATATGTGCTAGCGCCGAACACCGGGGAGCTGTTTTTT. Amino acids: CASSEYVLAPNTGELFF.

The V and J genes are TRBV9 and TRBJ1-2; TRBD1 matches at 9 bases. This CDR3 spans 16 amino acids. Unmatched junction bases numbered 12, after V lost 4 bases and J lost 5 bases. From germline, CDR1 is SGDLS and CDR2 YYNGEE. CDR3 loop: CASSQNRDRVSYGYTF. CDR3 nucleotide sequence: TGTGCCAGCAGCCAAAACCGGGACAGGGTCTCTTATGGCTACACCTTC.

The chain recombines TRBV7-9 with TRBJ2-3; TRBD2 might be the D (6 bases). Trimming left V 1 base short and J 6 bases short, with 17 bases between. The CDR3 runs 16 residues. In germline, CDR1 is SEHNR, CDR2 FQNEAQ (reference sequence). The CDR3: CASSLVRAGGDDTQYF. The CDR3 DNA reads TGTGCCAGCAGCTTAGTTCGGGCCGGGGGAGATGATACGCAGTATTTT.

This rearrangement joins TRBV20-1 to TRBJ2-1; tentative D call: TRBD2 (6 bases). Trimming cost V 5 bases and J 8 bases, with 10 bases left between them. Germline assignment: CDR1 DFQATT and CDR2 SNEGSKA (reference sequence). CDR3 length equals 11 residues. CDR3 nucleotide sequence: TGCAGTGCTTCTAGCGTAGATGAGCAGTTCTTC. This gives the protein CSASSVDEQFF.

The chain has TRBV11-3 and TRBJ2-2; tentatively, D is TRBD2 (6 bases). Germline CDR1 and CDR2: SGHNT and YENEEA. The V end was cut by 1 base, the J end by 6 bases, with 12 bases between. The CDR3 totals 15 residues. The CDR3 nucleotides are TGTGCCAGCAGCTTAGGCGGGGAAAGGGCCGGGGAGCTGTTTTTT. Its translation: CASSLGGERAGELFF.

Remarks on this clone: Other DNA sequences within the sample encode an identical CDR3. The chain recombines TRBV27 with TRBJ1-2; D is perhaps TRBD1 (5 bases). V gave up 5 bases and J gave up 5 bases, with 12 bases separating them. Germline loops: CDR1 MNHEY, CDR2 SMNVEV (reference sequence). There are 13 residues in the CDR3. CDR3 amino acids: CASSLQGGYGYTF. CDR3 bases: TGTGCCAGCAGTCTCCAGGGTGGTTATGGCTACACCTTC.